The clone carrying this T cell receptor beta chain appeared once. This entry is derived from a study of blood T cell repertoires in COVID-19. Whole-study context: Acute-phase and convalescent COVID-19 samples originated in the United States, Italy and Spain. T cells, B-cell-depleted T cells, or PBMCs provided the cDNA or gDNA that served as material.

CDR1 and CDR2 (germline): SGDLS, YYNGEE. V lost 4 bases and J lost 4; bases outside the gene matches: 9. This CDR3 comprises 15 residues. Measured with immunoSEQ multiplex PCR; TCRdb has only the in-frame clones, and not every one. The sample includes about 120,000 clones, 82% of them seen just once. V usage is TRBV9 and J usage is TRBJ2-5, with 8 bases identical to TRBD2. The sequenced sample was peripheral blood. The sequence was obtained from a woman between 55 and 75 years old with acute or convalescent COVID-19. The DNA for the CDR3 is TGTGCCAGCAGCTCTAGCGGGTTCATGACAGAGACCCAGTACTTC. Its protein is CASSSSGFMTETQYF.